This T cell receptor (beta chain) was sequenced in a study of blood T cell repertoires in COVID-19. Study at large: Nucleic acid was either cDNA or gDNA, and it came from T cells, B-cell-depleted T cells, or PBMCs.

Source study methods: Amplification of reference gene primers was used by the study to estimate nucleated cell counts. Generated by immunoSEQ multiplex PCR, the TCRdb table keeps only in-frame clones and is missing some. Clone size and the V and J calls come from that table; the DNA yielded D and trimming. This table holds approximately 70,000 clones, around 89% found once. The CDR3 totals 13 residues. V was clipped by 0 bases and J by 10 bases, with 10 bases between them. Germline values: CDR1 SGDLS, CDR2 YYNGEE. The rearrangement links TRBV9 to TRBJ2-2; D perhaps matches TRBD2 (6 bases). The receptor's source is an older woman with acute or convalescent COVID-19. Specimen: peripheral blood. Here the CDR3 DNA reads TGTGCCAGCAGCGTAGGACTAGTCCCGGAGCTGTTTTTT. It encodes CASSVGLVPELFF.